This T cell receptor (beta chain) was identified in a study of blood T cell repertoires in COVID-19. Study in general: Sites across the United States, Italy and Spain contributed samples from acute and convalescent COVID-19. The analysed material was cDNA or gDNA that came from T cells, B-cell-depleted T cells, or PBMCs.

There are 14 residues in the CDR3. Trimming removed 4 bases from V and 5 bases from J, with 14 bases in between. The germline gives CDR1 MNHEY, CDR2 SVGAGI. In the source study's methods: Using reference gene primer amplification, nucleated cell counts were estimated. The data were produced by immunoSEQ multiplex PCR, yet TCRdb's version contains in-frame clones alone and is incomplete. V and J calls and clone size come straight from that table; D and trimming were deduced from the DNA. The data hold about 200,000 clones, with about nine tenths observed a single time. The chain uses TRBV6-5 and TRBJ1-1, with D perhaps matching TRBD1 (6 bases). The sequenced material came from peripheral blood. This clonotype was obtained from a man in his fifties with acute or convalescent COVID-19. CDR3 DNA sequence: TGTGCCAGCAGTTCTACAGGGAGAGCGACTGAAGCTTTCTTT. Its translation: CASSSTGRATEAFF.